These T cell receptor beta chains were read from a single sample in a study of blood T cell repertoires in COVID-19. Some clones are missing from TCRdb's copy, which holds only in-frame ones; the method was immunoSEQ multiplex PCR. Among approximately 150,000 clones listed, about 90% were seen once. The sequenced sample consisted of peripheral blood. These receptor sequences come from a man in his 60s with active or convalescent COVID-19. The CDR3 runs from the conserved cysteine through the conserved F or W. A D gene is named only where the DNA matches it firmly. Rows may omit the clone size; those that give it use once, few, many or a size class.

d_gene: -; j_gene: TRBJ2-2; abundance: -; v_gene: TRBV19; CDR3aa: CASSSTRVTGELFF; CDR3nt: TGTGCCAGTAGTTCGACGAGGGTGACCGGGGAGCTGTTTTTT
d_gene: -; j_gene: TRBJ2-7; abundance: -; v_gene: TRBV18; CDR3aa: CASSLLSYEQYF; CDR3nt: TGTGCCAGCTCACTTCTCTCCTACGAGCAGTACTTC
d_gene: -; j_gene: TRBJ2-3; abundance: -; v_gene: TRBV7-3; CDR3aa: CASSLRLTGDTQYF; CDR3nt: TGTGCCAGCAGCTTAAGACTGACCGGAGATACGCAGTATTTT
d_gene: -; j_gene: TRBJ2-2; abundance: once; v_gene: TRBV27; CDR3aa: CASYPGTGELFF; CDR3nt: TGTGCCAGTTACCCGGGGACCGGGGAGCTGTTTTTT
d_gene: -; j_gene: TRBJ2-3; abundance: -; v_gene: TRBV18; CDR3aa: CASSPLRGADTQYF; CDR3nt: TGTGCCAGCTCACCACTCAGGGGCGCAGATACGCAGTATTTT
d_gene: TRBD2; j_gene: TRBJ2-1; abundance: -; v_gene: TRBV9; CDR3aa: CASSFSGSSDEQFF; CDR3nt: TGTGCCAGCAGCTTCAGCGGGAGTTCGGATGAGCAGTTCTTC
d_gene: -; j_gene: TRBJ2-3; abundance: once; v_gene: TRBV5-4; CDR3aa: CASSSAVDTQYF; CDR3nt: TGTGCCAGCAGCTCCGCAGTAGATACGCAGTATTTT
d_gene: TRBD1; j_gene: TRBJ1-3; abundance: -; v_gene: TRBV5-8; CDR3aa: CASRRTGGISGNTIYF; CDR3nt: TGTGCCAGCAGACGAACAGGGGGGATCTCTGGAAACACCATATATTTT
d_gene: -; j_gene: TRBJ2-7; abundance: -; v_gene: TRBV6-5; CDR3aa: CASSYTPGGRYYEQYF; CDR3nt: TGTGCCAGCAGTTACACCCCCGGGGGGCGTTACTACGAGCAGTACTTC
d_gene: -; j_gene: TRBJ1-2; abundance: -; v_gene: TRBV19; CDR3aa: CATTGSWAGYTF; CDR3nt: TGTGCCACAACAGGGAGCTGGGCTGGCTACACCTTC
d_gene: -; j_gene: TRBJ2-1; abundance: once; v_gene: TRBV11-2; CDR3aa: CASSLGLHNEQFF; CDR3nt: TGTGCCAGCAGCTTGGGACTCCACAATGAGCAGTTCTTC